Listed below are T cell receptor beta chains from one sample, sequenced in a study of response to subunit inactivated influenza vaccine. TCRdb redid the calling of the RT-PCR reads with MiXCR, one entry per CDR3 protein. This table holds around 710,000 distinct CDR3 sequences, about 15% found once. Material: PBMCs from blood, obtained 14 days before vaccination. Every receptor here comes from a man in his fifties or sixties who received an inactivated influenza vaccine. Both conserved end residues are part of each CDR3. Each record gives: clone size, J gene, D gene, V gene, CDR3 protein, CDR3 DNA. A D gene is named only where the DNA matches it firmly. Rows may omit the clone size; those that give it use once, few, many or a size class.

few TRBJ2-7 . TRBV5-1 CASRPSGDYVYEQYF TGCGCCAGCAGACCATCAGGGGACTACGTCTACGAGCAGTACTTC
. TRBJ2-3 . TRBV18 CASSSNPDTQYF TGTGCCAGCTCGTCTAATCCAGATACGCAGTATTTT
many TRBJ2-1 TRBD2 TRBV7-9 CARTGGPGPGEQFF TGTGCCCGAACGGGGGGACCGGGGCCGGGTGAGCAGTTCTTC
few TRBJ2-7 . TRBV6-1 CASSEAWGASYEQYF TGTGCCAGCAGTGAAGCGTGGGGGGCCTCCTACGAGCAGTACTTC
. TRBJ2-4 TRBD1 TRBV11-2 CASSLGQGANVIQYF TGTGCCAGCAGCTTAGGACAGGGGGCGAATGTCATTCAGTACTTC
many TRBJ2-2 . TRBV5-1 CASSELDSLGTGELFF TGCGCCAGCAGCGAATTGGACAGTTTAGGCACCGGGGAGCTGTTTTTT
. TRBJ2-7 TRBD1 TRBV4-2 CASSQDRQGLNEQYF TGTGCCAGCAGCCAAGATCGACAGGGGTTGAACGAGCAGTACTTC
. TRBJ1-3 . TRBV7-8 CASSLMAAGAGNTIYF TGTGCCAGCAGCTTAATGGCGGCAGGGGCTGGAAACACCATATATTTT
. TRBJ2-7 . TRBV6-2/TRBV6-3 CASSYVRALGGSYEQYF TGTGCCAGCAGTTACGTGCGAGCGTTGGGCGGTTCCTACGAGCAGTACTTC
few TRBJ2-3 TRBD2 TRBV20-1 CSARDVEAGGWTDTQYF TGCAGTGCTAGAGATGTCGAAGCGGGAGGGTGGACAGATACGCAGTATTTT
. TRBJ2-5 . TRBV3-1 CASSQDPLSGATQYF TGTGCCAGCAGCCAAGATCCCCTATCCGGCGCGACCCAGTACTTC
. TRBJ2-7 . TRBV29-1 CSVGGDYEQYF TGCAGCGTCGGTGGGGACTACGAGCAGTACTTC
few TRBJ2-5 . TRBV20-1 CSARDLAGPQETQYF TGCAGTGCTAGAGATTTGGCAGGGCCTCAAGAGACCCAGTACTTC
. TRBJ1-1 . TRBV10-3 CAISESYRDTEAFF TGTGCCATCAGTGAGTCGTACAGGGACACTGAAGCTTTCTTT
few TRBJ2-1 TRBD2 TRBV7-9 CASSITSGGRGEQFF TGTGCCAGCAGCATTACTAGCGGGGGTCGGGGTGAGCAGTTCTTC
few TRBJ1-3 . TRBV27 CASSLQGVLGNTIYF TGTGCCAGCAGTTTACAGGGTGTGCTGGGAAACACCATATATTTT
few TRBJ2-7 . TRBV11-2 CASSLEGVGASLQYF TGTGCCAGCAGCTTAGAGGGGGTCGGGGCTTCCCTGCAGTACTTC
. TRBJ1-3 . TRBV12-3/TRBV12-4 CASSLGAASRSGNTMYF TGTGCCAGCAGTTTAGGAGCAGCCTCTCGATCTGGAAACACCATGTATTTT
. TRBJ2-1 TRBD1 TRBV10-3 CAISDGQGARNEQFF TGTGCCATCAGTGATGGACAGGGGGCTCGGAATGAGCAGTTCTTC
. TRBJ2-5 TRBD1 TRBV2 CASSDGQGLQETQYF TGTGCCAGCAGTGACGGACAGGGACTCCAAGAGACCCAGTACTTC
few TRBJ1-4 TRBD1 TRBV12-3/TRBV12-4 CASSQGGKLFF TGTGCCAGCAGCCAGGGGGGGAAACTGTTTTTT
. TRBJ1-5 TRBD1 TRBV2 CASGGGQGEFQPQHF TGTGCCAGCGGAGGAGGACAGGGAGAGTTTCAGCCCCAGCATTTT
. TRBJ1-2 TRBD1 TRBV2 CASSEAQDRGYGYTF TGTGCCAGCAGTGAAGCGCAGGACAGGGGGTATGGCTACACCTTC
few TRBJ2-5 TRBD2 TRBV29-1 CSVRAAGLAGGHGPGETQYF TGCAGCGTCCGAGCCGCGGGACTAGCGGGAGGGCACGGTCCAGGGGAGACCCAGTACTTC
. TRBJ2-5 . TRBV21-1 CASSKEGGQETQYF TGTGCCAGCAGCAAAGAGGGGGGTCAAGAGACCCAGTACTTC